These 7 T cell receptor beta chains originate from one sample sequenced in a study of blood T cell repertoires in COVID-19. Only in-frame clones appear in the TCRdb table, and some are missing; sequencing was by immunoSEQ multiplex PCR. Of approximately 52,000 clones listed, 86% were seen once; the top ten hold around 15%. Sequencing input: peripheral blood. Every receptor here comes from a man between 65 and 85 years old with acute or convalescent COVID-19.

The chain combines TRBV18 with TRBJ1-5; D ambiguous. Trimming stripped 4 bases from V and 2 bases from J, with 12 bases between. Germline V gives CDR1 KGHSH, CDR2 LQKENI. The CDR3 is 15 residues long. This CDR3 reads CASSLGPARNQPQHF. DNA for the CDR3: TGTGCCAGCTCACTTGGGCCCGCGCGCAATCAGCCCCAGCATTTT.

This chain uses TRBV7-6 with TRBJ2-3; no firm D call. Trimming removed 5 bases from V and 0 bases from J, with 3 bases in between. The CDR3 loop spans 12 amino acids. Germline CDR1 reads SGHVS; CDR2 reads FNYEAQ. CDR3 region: CASSPSTDTQYF. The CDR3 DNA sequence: TGTGCCAGCAGCCCAAGCACAGATACGCAGTATTTT.

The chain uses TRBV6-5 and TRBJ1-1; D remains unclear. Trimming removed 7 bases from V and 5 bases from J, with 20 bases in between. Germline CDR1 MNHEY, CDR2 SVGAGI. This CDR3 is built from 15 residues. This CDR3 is CASTTIPGSGTEAFF. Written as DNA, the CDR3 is TGTGCCAGCACGACGATCCCCGGGAGCGGGACTGAAGCTTTCTTT.

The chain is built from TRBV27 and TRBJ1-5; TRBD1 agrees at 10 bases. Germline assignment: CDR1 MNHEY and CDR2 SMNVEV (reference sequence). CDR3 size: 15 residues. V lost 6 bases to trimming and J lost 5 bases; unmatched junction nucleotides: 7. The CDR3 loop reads CASRLGTGVDQPQHF. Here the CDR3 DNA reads TGTGCCAGCAGACTCGGGACAGGGGTAGATCAGCCCCAGCATTTT.

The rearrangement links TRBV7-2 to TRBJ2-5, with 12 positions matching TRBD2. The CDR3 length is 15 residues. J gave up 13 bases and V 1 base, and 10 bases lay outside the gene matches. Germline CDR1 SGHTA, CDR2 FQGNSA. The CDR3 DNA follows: TGTGCCAGCAGCTTAGGATCGGGACTAGCGGGTGTCTTGTACTTC. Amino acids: CASSLGSGLAGVLYF.

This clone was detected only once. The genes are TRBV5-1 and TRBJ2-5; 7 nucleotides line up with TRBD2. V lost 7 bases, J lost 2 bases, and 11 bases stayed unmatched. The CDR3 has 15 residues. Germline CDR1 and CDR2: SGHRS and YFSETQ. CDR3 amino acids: CASSGVAGRQETQYF. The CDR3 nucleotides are TGCGCCAGCTCGGGGGTAGCGGGTCGACAAGAGACCCAGTACTTC.

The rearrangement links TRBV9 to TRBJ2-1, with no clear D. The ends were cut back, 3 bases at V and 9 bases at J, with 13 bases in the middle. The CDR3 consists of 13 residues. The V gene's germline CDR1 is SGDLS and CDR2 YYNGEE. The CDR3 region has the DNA TGTGCCAGCAGCGCTAGTAGCAACACTGAGCAGTTCTTC. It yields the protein CASSASSNTEQFF.